This paragraph covers one T cell receptor beta chain sequence. Its specificity is unknown. The data derive from a study of cytomegalovirus exposure and HLA in healthy donors. Study-wide background: Out of 398 genotyped donors, roughly 80% belonged to the Caucasian-associated ancestry cluster.

General study results and limits: A later analysis, which compared TCR beta chains of equal frequency, found the HLA-associated ones more clonally expanded.

Primers: 60 Vbeta forward and 13 Jbeta reverse. Assay used: immunoSEQ multiplex PCR; TCRdb lists only in-frame clones, some missing. The sample carries some 80,000 clones, roughly 80% recorded once. The CDR3 length is 16 residues. Trimming cost V 6 bases and J 0 bases, with 15 bases left between them. Per the germline V gene, CDR1 is MGHDK and CDR2 is SYGVNS. The receptor was isolated from a man aged 45-65 years in good health and CMV-seronegative. The source material was PBMCs. The rearrangement joins TRBV25-1 to TRBJ1-3, with D maybe TRBD1 (6 bases). Here the CDR3 reads CASRRQAAFSGNTIYF. In nucleotides, the CDR3 is TGTGCCAGCAGGCGACAGGCTGCCTTCTCTGGAAACACCATATATTTT.